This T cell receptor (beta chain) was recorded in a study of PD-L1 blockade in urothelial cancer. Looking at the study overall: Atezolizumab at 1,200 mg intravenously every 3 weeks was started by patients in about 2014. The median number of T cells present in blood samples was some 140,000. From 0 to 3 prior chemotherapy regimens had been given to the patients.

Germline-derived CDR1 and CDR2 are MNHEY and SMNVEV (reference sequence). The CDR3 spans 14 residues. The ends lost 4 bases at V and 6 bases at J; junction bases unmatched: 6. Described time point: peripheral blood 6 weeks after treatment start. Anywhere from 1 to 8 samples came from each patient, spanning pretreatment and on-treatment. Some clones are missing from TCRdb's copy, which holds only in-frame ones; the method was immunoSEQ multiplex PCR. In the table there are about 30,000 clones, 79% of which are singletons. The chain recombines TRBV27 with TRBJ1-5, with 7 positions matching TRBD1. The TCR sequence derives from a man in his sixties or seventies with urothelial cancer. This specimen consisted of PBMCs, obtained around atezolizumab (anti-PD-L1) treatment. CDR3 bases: TGTGCCAGCAGTTACAGGGGAAGAGGTCAGCCCCAGCATTTT. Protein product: CASSYRGRGQPQHF.